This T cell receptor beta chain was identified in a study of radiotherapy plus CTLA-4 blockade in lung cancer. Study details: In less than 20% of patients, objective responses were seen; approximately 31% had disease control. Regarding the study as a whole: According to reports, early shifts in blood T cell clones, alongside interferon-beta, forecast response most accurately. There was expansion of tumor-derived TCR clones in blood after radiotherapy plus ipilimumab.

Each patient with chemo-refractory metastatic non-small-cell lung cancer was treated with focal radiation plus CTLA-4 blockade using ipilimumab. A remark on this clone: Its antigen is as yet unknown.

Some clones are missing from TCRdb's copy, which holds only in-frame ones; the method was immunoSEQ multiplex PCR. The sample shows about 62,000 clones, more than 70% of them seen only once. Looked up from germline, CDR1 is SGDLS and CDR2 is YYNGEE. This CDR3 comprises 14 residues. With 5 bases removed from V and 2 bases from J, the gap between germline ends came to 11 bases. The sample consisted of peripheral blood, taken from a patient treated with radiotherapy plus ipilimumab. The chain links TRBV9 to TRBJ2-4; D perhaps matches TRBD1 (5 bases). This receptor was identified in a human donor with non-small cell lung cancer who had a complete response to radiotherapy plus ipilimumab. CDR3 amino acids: CASSRGDSKNIQYF. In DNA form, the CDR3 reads TGTGCCAGCAGTAGGGGCGATTCCAAAAACATTCAGTACTTC.